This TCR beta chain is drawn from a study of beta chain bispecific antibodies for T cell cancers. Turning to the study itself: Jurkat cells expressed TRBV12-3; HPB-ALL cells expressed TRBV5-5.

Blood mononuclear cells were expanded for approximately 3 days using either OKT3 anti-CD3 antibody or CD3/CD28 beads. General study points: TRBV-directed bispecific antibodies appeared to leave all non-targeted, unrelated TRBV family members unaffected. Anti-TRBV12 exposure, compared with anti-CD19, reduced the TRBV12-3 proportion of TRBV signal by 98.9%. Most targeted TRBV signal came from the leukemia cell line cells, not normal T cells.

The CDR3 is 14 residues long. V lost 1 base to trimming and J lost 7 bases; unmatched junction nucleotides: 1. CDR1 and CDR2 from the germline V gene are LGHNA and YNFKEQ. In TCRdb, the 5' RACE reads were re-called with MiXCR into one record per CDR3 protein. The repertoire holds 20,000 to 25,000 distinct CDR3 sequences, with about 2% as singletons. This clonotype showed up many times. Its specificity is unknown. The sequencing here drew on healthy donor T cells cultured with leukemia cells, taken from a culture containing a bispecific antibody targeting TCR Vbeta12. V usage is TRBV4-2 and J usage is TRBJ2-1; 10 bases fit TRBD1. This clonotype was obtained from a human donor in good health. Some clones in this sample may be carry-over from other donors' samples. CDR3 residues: CASSQGTGGNEQFF. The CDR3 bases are TGTGCCAGCAGCCAAGGGACAGGGGGGAATGAGCAGTTCTTC.